The next 10 T cell receptor beta chains were all read from a single sample in a study of human T cells and chemical hapten exposure. TCRdb itself ran the RACE reads through MiXCR, one entry per CDR3 protein. The sample holds fewer than 350,000 distinct CDR3 sequences, approximately 7.5% seen once. Noted time point: pre-sensitization, week 0. Documented treatment: therapeutic diphenylcyclopropenone sensitization with weekly scalp DPC. Specimen: whole blood, collected in connection with sensitization to the hapten diphenylcyclopropenone (DPC). These TCRs come from a young man with alopecia areata. Some clones in this sample may be carry-over from other donors' samples.

The chain carries TRBV7-9 and TRBJ1-6; D might be TRBD1 (5 bases). Trimming took off 5 bases at V and 0 bases at J, with 11 bases between the two ends. Germline CDR1 SEHNR, CDR2 FQNEAQ (reference sequence). This CDR3 is built from 16 residues. The CDR3 region is CASSPGGSSYNSPLHF. In DNA, the CDR3 is TGTGCCAGCAGCCCTGGGGGGAGCTCCTATAATTCACCCCTCCACTTT.

This chain uses TRBV12-3 or TRBV12-4 with TRBJ2-2; 11 bases fit TRBD2. The CDR3 totals 16 residues. The junction had 11 bases not matched to a gene; V was cut back by 6 bases and J by 8 bases. CDR3 sequence (DNA): TGTGCCAGCAGCCCGACTAGCGGGGCTCTTTTGGGGGAGCTGTTTTTT. It codes for CASSPTSGALLGELFF.

This rearrangement joins TRBV19 to TRBJ2-6; no clear D gene. Trimming removed 3 bases at V and 2 bases at J, with 8 bases between. Germline loops: CDR1 LNHDA, CDR2 SQIVND (reference sequence). The CDR3 contains 15 residues. The DNA of the CDR3 is TGTGCCAGTAGTATCTGGGAACCTGGGGCCAACGTCCTGACTTTC. Residues: CASSIWEPGANVLTF.

At least ten counts were recorded for this clonotype. The V gene is TRBV5-1, the J gene TRBJ2-6; D gene ambiguous. Germline loops: CDR1 SGHRS, CDR2 YFSETQ. The CDR3 is 15 amino acids. Trimming cost V 0 bases and J 4 bases, with 8 bases left between them. CDR3 sequence: CASSLVGAGANVLTF. CDR3 DNA sequence: TGCGCCAGCAGCTTGGTAGGAGCCGGGGCCAACGTCCTGACTTTC.

There are a few counts of this clonotype. The chain recombines TRBV20-1 with TRBJ1-5, with D unclear. The CDR3 extends over 14 amino acids. Germline CDR1 DFQATT, CDR2 SNEGSKA (reference sequence). Deletions cut 6 bases from V and 2 bases from J, with 14 bases between. The CDR3 reads CSAPTVRGNQPQHF. DNA of the CDR3: TGCAGTGCCCCGACGGTGAGGGGCAATCAGCCCCAGCATTTT.

V is TRBV29-1 and J is TRBJ2-7; perhaps TRBD1 as D (6 bases). Germline V gives CDR1 SQVTM, CDR2 ANQGSEA. The CDR3 length is 15 residues. Trimming took 2 bases from V and 2 from J, leaving 16 bases between them. The CDR3 DNA sequence: TGCAGCGTTGAAAAGTTCAGGGGTTTGACCTACGAGCAGTACTTC. Protein product: CSVEKFRGLTYEQYF.

There are a few counts of this clonotype. The chain joins TRBV11-2 to TRBJ1-1, with D tentatively TRBD1 (5 bases). The germline gives CDR1 SGHAT, CDR2 FQNNGV. The CDR3 has 15 amino acids. Deletions cut 4 bases from V and 2 bases from J, with 14 bases between. The chain's CDR3 is CASSSDLGDNTEAFF. The CDR3 nucleotides read TGTGCCAGCAGCTCCGACCTGGGGGACAACACTGAAGCTTTCTTT.

This clonotype has ten or more counts. The J gene is TRBJ1-5, the V gene TRBV29-1, with D perhaps TRBD1 (6 bases). The CDR3 extends over 13 amino acids. V was shortened by 6 bases and J by 2 bases, with 11 bases between the two germline ends. CDR1 and CDR2 (germline): SQVTM, ANQGSEA. The CDR3 spells CSVQGSGNQPQHF. The DNA for the CDR3 is TGCAGCGTACAGGGCTCGGGCAATCAGCCCCAGCATTTT.

The table lists this clonotype with many counts. V gene TRBV29-1 combines with J gene TRBJ1-1, with D unresolved. V was trimmed by 6 bases and J by 0 bases, leaving 5 bases between them. This CDR3 is 11 amino acids long. The germline CDR1 and CDR2 sequences are SQVTM and ANQGSEA. The CDR3 sequence: CSVGMNTEAFF. Written as DNA, the CDR3 is TGCAGCGTGGGGATGAACACTGAAGCTTTCTTT. Supplemented by reference TRBV29-1 and TRBJ1-1, the full variable domain reads SAVISQKPSRDICQRGTSLTIQCQVDSQVTMMFWYRQQPGQSLTLIATANQGSEATYESGFVIDKFPISRPNLTFSTLTVSNMSPEDSSIYLCSVGMNTEAFFGQGTRLTVV.

This clonotype was observed a few times. The genes are TRBV20-1 and TRBJ1-6; D remains ambiguous. The V and J ends lost 3 bases and 5 bases respectively, with 11 bases between them. The CDR3 loop spans 14 amino acids. Germline V gene sequence: CDR1 DFQATT, CDR2 SNEGSKA (reference sequence). CDR3 DNA: TGCAGTGCTAGTCGGCAGCTTGATAATTCACCCCTCCACTTT. Encoded protein: CSASRQLDNSPLHF.